A selection of T cell receptor beta chains follows, all from one sample in a study of T cell repertoires in cytomegalovirus infection. TCRdb passed the reads through MiXCR, listing each CDR3 protein once. The repertoire consists of roughly 54,000 distinct CDR3 sequences, with about 33% occurring once and the leading ten covering nearly 70%. What these receptors recognize is not known. The sequenced sample consisted of PBMCs, sequenced either directly or after in vitro stimulation (not recorded which). The receptors derive from a human donor in good health (CMV status not recorded). Some clones in this sample may be carry-over from other donors' samples. CDR3s include the opening cysteine and the closing phenylalanine or tryptophan. D genes are given only for firm matches. Only part of the rows carry a size: once, few, many, or a class if the clone is expanded.

clone size,V gene,D gene,J gene,CDR3 DNA,CDR3 protein
NA,TRBV20-1,NA,TRBJ1-1,TGCAGTGCTACAACTGGGACCCATCGCACTGAAGCTTTCTTT,CSATTGTHRTEAFF
NA,TRBV19,NA,TRBJ2-7,TGTGCCAGTAGTATAGAAGTTGGGTCCTACGAGCAGTACTTC,CASSIEVGSYEQYF
few,TRBV18,NA,TRBJ2-3,TGTGCCAGCTCACCACCGGCAGGGCTCACAGATACGCAGTATTTT,CASSPPAGLTDTQYF
NA,TRBV7-8,NA,TRBJ2-1,TGTGCCAGCAGCTTCCGGACGGCTCCCTACAATGAGCAGTTCTTC,CASSFRTAPYNEQFF
few,TRBV27,TRBD1,TRBJ1-5,TGTGCCAGCGGTACAGGGGGCGCGGGTCAGCCCCAGCATTTT,CASGTGGAGQPQHF
NA,TRBV7-9,TRBD1,TRBJ1-5,TGTGCCAGCAGCTTGCAGGGGGGTCAGCCCCAGCATTTT,CASSLQGGQPQHF
NA,TRBV5-6,TRBD2,TRBJ2-6,TGTGCCAGCAGCATACAATGGCGCGGGGGGAAAAACTCTGGGGCCAACGTCCTGACTTTC,CASSIQWRGGKNSGANVLTF
few,TRBV28,NA,TRBJ2-7,TGTGCCAGCAGTCCAGAAAGGGACGCATTGGGCTCCTACGAGCAGTACTTC,CASSPERDALGSYEQYF
NA,TRBV7-8,NA,TRBJ2-3,TGTGCCAGCAGCTTCAACACAGATACGCAGTATTTT,CASSFNTDTQYF
many,TRBV7-2,NA,TRBJ1-6,TGTGCCAGCACCGTAACAGGCATCTCCTATAATTCACCCCTCCACTTT,CASTVTGISYNSPLHF
few,TRBV7-9,NA,TRBJ2-7,TGTGCCAGCAGCTTAGATGGGGGGGCCCCCAGGTACTTC,CASSLDGGAPRYF
many,TRBV7-2,TRBD1,TRBJ2-7,TGTGCCAGCAGCGCTGGGACAGGGGGCTACGAGCAGTACTTC,CASSAGTGGYEQYF
NA,TRBV5-6,NA,TRBJ1-5,TGTGCCAGCAGGTCCCAAGGCGGCAATCAGCCCCAGCATTTT,CASRSQGGNQPQHF
few,TRBV19,NA,TRBJ2-5,TGTGCCAGTAGTACAATCAGGGGCGCAGGAACCGGTGAGACCCAGTACTTC,CASSTIRGAGTGETQYF
NA,TRBV6-5,NA,TRBJ2-3,TGTGCCAGCACCACCTCAGATACGCAGTATTTT,CASTTSDTQYF
NA,TRBV5-1,NA,TRBJ2-1,TGCGCCAGCAGCTTGGAAGGCGGGAAGAACAATGAGCAGTTCTTC,CASSLEGGKNNEQFF
few,TRBV28,NA,TRBJ2-3,TGTGCCAGCAGTTTTAGAGAGGGTTTCGCTACGCAGTATTTT,CASSFREGFATQYF
NA,TRBV19,TRBD2,TRBJ2-5,TGTACCAGTACCACCCCGGGGGGGGAGACCCAGTACTTC,CTSTTPGGETQYF
few,TRBV24-1,TRBD1,TRBJ1-2,TGTGCCACCAGTTTTGGGACAGGGGATAACTATGGCTACACCTTC,CATSFGTGDNYGYTF
few,TRBV20-1,NA,TRBJ1-2,TGCAGTGCTAGAGATTGGAGGGGACAAGATATTCGCTACACCTTC,CSARDWRGQDIRYTF
few,TRBV25-1,NA,TRBJ1-4,TGTGCCAGCAGTGAATTGGCAACTAATGAAAAACTGTTTTTT,CASSELATNEKLFF